This entry is about one TCR beta chain. No antigen is known for it. Per-base qualities were not stored, and no clone one base away is much larger. The data are from a study of regulatory T cells in long-lasting Graves disease (dated by TCRdb to 2020 to 2023). Notes on the research overall: In the newly diagnosed Graves' disease group, patients had been taking antithyroid drugs for less than 3 months. A total of roughly 35 samples underwent TCR sequencing: around 13 from persistent and about 20 from newly diagnosed Graves' disease patients. The study was conducted in China and was registered as a clinical trial. Patients with persistent Graves' disease were compared with patients with newly diagnosed Graves' disease using TCR sequencing and RNA sequencing of peripheral blood. General study outcomes and caveats: Preferential use of TRBV28, TRBJ1-2 and TRBJ2-5 was observed in persistent disease, whereas TRBV20-1 and TRBJ2-1 were favored in newly diagnosed disease. Only peripheral blood was studied, because thyroid tissue, the primary lesion, was inaccessible. Sequencing and analysis were restricted to the TCR beta chain. As a limitation, the authors acknowledged that the small sample size may reduce accuracy. Persistent Graves' disease patients showed lower TCR Shannon entropy and fewer highly expanded clones than newly diagnosed patients, suggesting clonal expansion. Patients with persistent disease shared more public clonotypes (around 3,000) than newly diagnosed patients did (approximately 990).

What this sample's time point label stands for: newly diagnosed GD, antithyroid drugs for less than 3 months. For both TCR sequencing and RNA sequencing, RNA was extracted from PBMCs in TRIzol. The diagnosis of Graves' disease was made according to American Thyroid Association guidelines. Patients for the study were recruited at an endocrinology department in Xi'an, China. From each patient, approximately 10 milliliters of peripheral blood was collected into an EDTA anticoagulant tube. PBMCs were isolated by Ficoll Paque Plus density gradient separation without further T cell sorting. An Agilent 2100 Bioanalyzer and agarose gel were used to check RNA quality, and a NanoDrop 2000 was used to measure RNA concentration. The CDR3 starts with the cysteine, ends with the phenylalanine, and has 14 residues. CDR3 DNA only is kept here, 42 bases in frame from base 1. V loses 6 bases, J loses 14 bases, and the germline ends lie 20 bases apart. CDR1 and CDR2 (MNHEY, SMNVEV) derive from the germline V gene (reference sequence).

The library was made by multiplex PCR. Instrument on record: Illumina HiSeq 4000. TCR beta libraries were built with iRepertoire HTBI primers and Arm-PCR amplification of CDR3 regions. Gel purification was performed on PCR products prior to sequencing. As for the original processing: Gene usage analysis of CDR3 amino acid clonotypes relied on the approximately 68 TRBV and about 15 TRBJ segments identified across samples. COPE and FqMerger were used to merge the filtered high-quality paired reads into contigs. Contigs were aligned with BLAST to IMGT TRBV, TRBD and TRBJ reference genes, and CDR3 was defined per IMGT. Highly expanded clones were defined as clonotypes with a frequency above 0.1%. Shannon entropy was used to measure repertoire diversity, and the Gini coefficient was used to measure V-J evenness. Public clonotypes were defined as clonotypes shared by more than one individual. TCRdb took the public reads, trimmed them with fastp at Q25, ran MiXCR for clone calling and kept in-frame beta chains. Each CDR3 protein appears once, grouped with its most common genes and DNA. Clone size and V and J calls follow TCRdb, not the original study. The sample profile shows around 250,000 distinct CDR3 sequences; roughly 18% of them were found once. Together, the top ten hold roughly 15% of the sample.

The same specimen was also included in a second study, on T cells in Graves' hyperthyroidism and ophthalmopathy. The second paper states: Graves' hyperthyroidism was defined as stable when no progression to ophthalmopathy occurred over 18 months of follow-up. The hyperthyroidism patients were between 18 and 65 years old and newly diagnosed, with a disease duration of less than 2 months. The study excluded patients with uncontrolled infections, other autoimmune diseases, pregnancy or lactation. Diagnoses relied on clinical symptoms, serum thyroxine and TRAb, thyroid ultrasound and orbital computed tomography. The TCR CDR3 was subjected to a first round of RT-PCR using the HTBI primer set and the Qiagen OneStep RT-PCR kit. Most expanded thyroid clonotypes (frequency above 0.001) were also detected in blood, a finding suggesting that blood repertoires may reflect thyroid immune responses. Ophthalmopathy was separated from stable hyperthyroidism by a 13 V-J signature model, with 85% to 90% sensitivity and about 84% specificity obtained in cross-validation and 80%/75% obtained in testing. In validation, the model predicted progression to ophthalmopathy a median of about 6 months before onset, with roughly 71% sensitivity and about 72% specificity. A discovery cohort of about a hundred patients, approximately 45 with Graves' ophthalmopathy and under 60 with stable Graves' hyperthyroidism, was used to find distinguishing TCR V-J signatures. Prospective prediction of ophthalmopathy was tested in an independent validation cohort consisting of some 20 hyperthyroidism patients and some 16 patients who later progressed to ophthalmopathy. The approximately 100 discovery patients were randomly divided into training and test sets at a 7:3 ratio. In addition, the study compared T-cell repertoires in thyroid tissue and in blood from five or six Graves' hyperthyroidism patients. After sampling, hyperthyroidism patients received methimazole starting at 30 mg daily, and ophthalmopathy patients received high-dose intravenous methylprednisolone. The libraries were constructed in a second round of multiplex PCR and then size-selected and purified. Libraries were sequenced paired-end with 100 bp reads on an Illumina HiSeq2000. SOAPnuke was used to process the raw data, throwing out any read that contained adapters or uncalled bases, had a mean Phred below 15, or lacked an exact constant-primer or identifier match. COPE v1.2.5 was used to merge the high-quality paired reads, and each unique nucleotide sequence was defined as a clonotype. MiTCR v1.1 was used to align the clonotypes against IMGT TRBV, TRBD and TRBJ reference segments. The analysis included only V-J combinations with a frequency above 0.0001, which together covered roughly 99% of the repertoires. A TCS score was defined as the ratio of F50 (clonal expansion) to E x V (chaos), with BLOSUM62-based TCRdist applied between CDR3 peptides within each V-J. Welch's t-statistics and random forest reduced around 510 V-J features to about 13, which were used in a naive Bayes classifier (R e1071). Sample size was not statistically predetermined, and blinding of investigators to group allocation was not performed. The paper describes TCR Vbeta CDR3 sequencing of 135 peripheral blood samples, made up of 43 ophthalmopathy patients, roughly 75 hyperthyroidism patients and about 17 progressor patients.

This clonotype was sampled from a woman in her twenties or thirties with Graves disease. Donor details come from another sample of the same person, matched by shared clones. The material sequenced was peripheral blood mononuclear cells (PBMCs), taken at new diagnosis, from a patient treated with antithyroid drugs. The rearranged chain carries TRBV27 and TRBJ1-6; the D gene assignment is ambiguous. The DNA is as follows: TGTGCCAGCAGATCGTTCGGACCCCCAGAATCCCTCCACTTT. Its product reads: CASRSFGPPESLHF.